This T cell receptor (beta chain) appears in the sequencing data of a study of blood T cell repertoires in COVID-19. Across the whole study: Sites across the United States, Italy and Spain contributed samples from acute and convalescent COVID-19. PBMCs, B-cell-depleted T cells, or T cells were the source of the cDNA or gDNA that made up the material.

Trimming removed 0 bases at V and 8 bases at J, with 13 bases between. The CDR3 spans 14 residues. CDR1 SNHLY and CDR2 FYNNEI come from the germline V gene. In the source study's methods: Estimation of nucleated cell counts relied on the amplification of reference gene primers. The repertoire was sequenced with immunoSEQ multiplex PCR; TCRdb's copy has only in-frame clones and lacks some. V, J and clone size were drawn from that table, and D and trimming were deduced from the DNA. The table shows under 200,000 clones, with roughly 84% occurring only once. The chain uses TRBV2 and TRBJ1-2; D may be TRBD1 (5 bases). The specimen was peripheral blood. The receptor was derived from a woman in her sixties with acute or convalescent COVID-19. CDR3 in amino acids: CASSEAPDRGGYTF. As DNA, the CDR3 is TGTGCCAGCAGTGAAGCACCAGATAGGGGCGGCTACACCTTC.